One and the same sample provided the 23 T cell receptor beta chains below, sequenced in a study of T cell changes during pregnancy in multiple sclerosis. Libraries were prepared by immunoSEQ multiplex PCR; TCRdb keeps only in-frame clonotypes and omits some of them. Of around 100,000 clones detected, 92% appear once; the ten largest clones hold 1.5%. The sample here was peripheral blood, taken in the third trimester of pregnancy. These receptor sequences come from a female donor with multiple sclerosis, enrolled in a pregnancy study.

This chain links TRBV19 with TRBJ1-3; D may be TRBD1 (5 bases). Per germline, CDR1 LNHDA and CDR2 SQIVND (reference sequence). This CDR3 comprises 14 residues. Trimming shortened V by 11 bases and J by 0 bases, and 14 bases separated the two germline ends. The DNA of the CDR3 is TGTGCCTCCAACATGGGACTCTCTGGAAACACCATATATTTT. Translated: CASNMGLSGNTIYF. The full variable domain, in which reference TRBV19 and TRBJ1-3 provide the parts outside the CDR3, is DGGITQSPKYLFRKEGQNVTLSCEQNLNHDAMYWYRQDPGQGLRLIYYSQIVNDFQKGDIAEGYSVSREKKESFPLTVTSAQKNPTAFYLCASNMGLSGNTIYFGEGSWLTVV.

The chain recombines TRBV19 with TRBJ2-1, with TRBD1 matching 10 bases. The CDR3 has 16 amino acids. J lost 10 bases, V lost 1 base, and 10 bases had no gene match. Germline lookup yields CDR1 LNHDA and CDR2 SQIVND (reference sequence). The CDR3 sequence is CASSIGRGTGASEQFF. The CDR3 nucleotides read TGTGCCAGTAGTATAGGGAGAGGGACAGGGGCAAGCGAGCAGTTCTTC.

V gene TRBV19 combines with J gene TRBJ2-7; no definite D call. V lost 6 bases to trimming and J lost 1 base, with 16 bases between them. CDR3 length: 15 amino acids. The germline V gene has CDR1 LNHDA and CDR2 SQIVND (reference sequence). CDR3 sequence reads: CASRRGMEESYEQYF. CDR3 DNA: TGTGCCAGTAGGCGCGGCATGGAAGAATCCTACGAGCAGTACTTC.

The V and J genes are TRBV15 and TRBJ2-1, with TRBD2 identical over 14 bases. The CDR3 runs to 15 residues. The germline CDR1 and CDR2 sequences are LNHNV and YYDKDF (reference sequence). V gave up 3 bases and J gave up 9 bases; unmatched junction bases: 4. This CDR3 reads CATSRPGLAGVEQFF. CDR3 nucleotide sequence: TGTGCCACCAGCAGGCCGGGACTAGCGGGAGTTGAGCAGTTCTTC. Drawing the rest from reference TRBV15 and TRBJ2-1, the complete variable domain is DAMVIQNPRYQVTQFGKPVTLSCSQTLNHNVMYWYQQKSSQAPKLLFHYYDKDFNNEADTPDNFQSRRPNTSFCFLDIRSPGLGDTAMYLCATSRPGLAGVEQFFGPGTRLTVL.

The genes are TRBV6-1 and TRBJ1-2; 10 nucleotides match TRBD1. Germline assignment: CDR1 MNHNS and CDR2 SASEGT. J lost 7 bases, V lost 8 bases, and 4 bases had no gene match. The length of the CDR3 is 12 residues. The CDR3: CASRQGAGGYTF. DNA of the CDR3: TGTGCCAGCCGACAGGGGGCGGGTGGCTACACCTTC.

The rearrangement uses TRBV27 and TRBJ2-3, with D perhaps TRBD2 (6 bases). With 2 bases removed from V and 0 bases from J, the gap between germline ends came to 12 bases. The CDR3 is 16 residues long. Per the germline V gene, CDR1 is MNHEY and CDR2 is SMNVEV (reference sequence). The CDR3 loop reads CASSLGGTASTDTQYF. The CDR3 DNA is TGTGCCAGCAGTTTAGGAGGGACCGCTAGCACAGATACGCAGTATTTT.

J is TRBJ1-2 and V is TRBV19; TRBD1 matches 7 bases. V gave up 3 bases and J gave up 3 bases; unmatched junction bases: 7. CDR1 is LNHDA and CDR2 is SQIVND in the germline V gene (reference sequence). The CDR3 runs 15 residues. CDR3 DNA: TGTGCCAGTAGTATCCCCACAGGGGCGGACTATGGCTACACCTTC. Protein: CASSIPTGADYGYTF.

Concerning this clone itself: The junction shows a germline mismatch at one end, possibly a read error. This chain connects TRBV18 to TRBJ2-7; 7 nucleotides agree with TRBD2. Germline assignment: CDR1 KGHSH and CDR2 LQKENI. The CDR3 extends over 13 amino acids. CDR3 in amino acids: CASSIAGSHEQYF. The CDR3 bases are TGTGCCAGCTCCATAGCGGGCTCCCACGAGCAGTACTTC.

The rearrangement links TRBV18 to TRBJ1-2; D unclear. This CDR3 region has 13 residues. Germline V gene sequence: CDR1 KGHSH, CDR2 LQKENI. Trimming stripped 3 bases from V and 7 bases from J, with 12 bases between. The CDR3 nucleotides read TGTGCCAGCTCACCGCAGGATGTGGGTGGCTACACCTTC. Amino acids: CASSPQDVGGYTF. The full variable domain, with the rest looked up from reference TRBV18 and TRBJ1-2, is NAGVMQNPRHLVRRRGQEARLRCSPMKGHSHVYWYRQLPEEGLKFMVYLQKENIIDESGMPKERFSAEFPKEGPSILRIQQVVRGDSAAYFCASSPQDVGGYTFGSGTRLTVV.

V gene TRBV2 combines with J gene TRBJ1-3; 8 positions agree with TRBD1. CDR1 is SNHLY and CDR2 is FYNNEI in the germline V gene. CDR3 length: 18 amino acids. V lost 6 bases and J lost 0; bases outside the gene matches: 13. The CDR3, as DNA: TGTGCCAGCAGCCCCCCCAGGGGGCAGATGAGCTCTGGAAACACCATATATTTT. Protein sequence: CASSPPRGQMSSGNTIYF.

This clone was detected only once. The V call is TRBV5-1, the J call TRBJ2-1; D is possibly TRBD2 (6 bases). The CDR3 runs 15 residues. Germline lookup yields CDR1 SGHRS and CDR2 YFSETQ. The V and J ends lost 0 bases and 10 bases respectively, with 17 bases between them. Here the CDR3 reads CASSLASRELKEQFF. The CDR3 DNA reads as TGCGCCAGCAGCTTGGCCTCACGGGAGTTGAAGGAGCAGTTCTTC. The full variable domain, with the rest looked up from reference TRBV5-1 and TRBJ2-1, is KAGVTQTPRYLIKTRGQQVTLSCSPISGHRSVSWYQQTPGQGLQFLFEYFSETQRNKGNFPGRFSGRQFSNSRSEMNVSTLELGDSALYLCASSLASRELKEQFFGPGTRLTVL.

This chain connects TRBV5-1 to TRBJ2-1; 15 bases align to TRBD2. Germline V gene sequence: CDR1 SGHRS, CDR2 YFSETQ. The CDR3 runs to 14 residues. With V trimmed by 4 bases and J by 11 bases, 4 bases remained unmatched. CDR3 in amino acids: CASSPGLAGGQQFF. The CDR3 region has the DNA TGCGCCAGCAGCCCGGGACTAGCGGGGGGACAGCAGTTCTTC.

This chain joins TRBV6-5 and TRBJ2-2; TRBD2 matches at 10 bases. Germline CDR1 is MNHEY and CDR2 is SVGAGI. J was trimmed by 1 base and V by 6 bases; bases with no gene match: 2. The CDR3 has 15 amino acids. The CDR3 is CASRWTSGNTGELFF. CDR3 bases: TGTGCCAGCAGATGGACTAGCGGGAACACCGGGGAGCTGTTTTTT.

The gene calls are TRBV7-2 and TRBJ1-6; possible D gene TRBD1, 5 bases. The V gene's germline CDR1 is SGHTA and CDR2 FQGNSA. Trimming left V 4 bases short and J 6 bases short, with 13 bases between. This CDR3 has 15 amino acids. CDR3 sequence reads: CASSSPGNFNSPLHF. CDR3 bases: TGTGCCAGCAGCTCCCCAGGGAATTTTAATTCACCCCTCCACTTT.

V usage is TRBV2 and J usage is TRBJ2-1, with a possible D match to TRBD2 (6 bases). Trimming cost V 6 bases and J 11 bases, with 8 bases left between them. CDR1 is SNHLY and CDR2 is FYNNEI in the germline V gene. The CDR3 runs to 10 residues. The CDR3: CASRGGKQFF. The CDR3 bases are TGTGCCAGCAGGGGCGGGAAGCAGTTCTTC.

V usage is TRBV19 and J usage is TRBJ2-2, with a weak D call TRBD2 (7 bases). Germline lookup yields CDR1 LNHDA and CDR2 SQIVND (reference sequence). The CDR3 spans 15 residues. V was cut by 5 bases and J by 4 bases, with 14 bases left in between. The DNA for the CDR3 is TGTGCCAGTAGTGTTAACGGGGGGCGCACCGGGGAGCTGTTTTTT. It translates to CASSVNGGRTGELFF.

The V and J genes are TRBV11-2 and TRBJ1-1; D is possibly TRBD1 (6 bases). The CDR3 totals 15 residues. The germline V gene has CDR1 SGHAT and CDR2 FQNNGV. Trimming took 6 bases from V and 3 from J, leaving 17 bases between them. CDR3 region: CASRPNRAGDTEAFF. CDR3 DNA: TGTGCCAGCAGACCCAACAGGGCAGGGGACACTGAAGCTTTCTTT.

J is TRBJ2-7 and V is TRBV7-7; TRBD1 matches at 11 bases. Germline V gene data show CDR1 as SSHAT and CDR2 as FNYEAQ (reference sequence). V lost 2 bases to trimming and J lost 6 bases; unmatched junction nucleotides: 6. This CDR3 comprises 15 residues. CDR3: CASSLTRDRGGEQYF. The CDR3 DNA reads as TGTGCCAGCAGCTTAACTCGGGACAGGGGGGGCGAGCAGTACTTC. Supplemented by reference TRBV7-7 and TRBJ2-7, the full variable domain reads GAGVSQSPRYKVTKRGQDVTLRCDPISSHATLYWYQQALGQGPEFLTYFNYEAQPDKSGLPSDRFSAERPEGSISTLTIQRTEQRDSAMYRCASSLTRDRGGEQYFGPGTRLTVT.

The chain carries TRBV19 and TRBJ2-5; tentative D call: TRBD2 (5 bases). The CDR3 runs 16 residues. Germline CDR1 is LNHDA and CDR2 is SQIVND (reference sequence). V was clipped by 4 bases and J by 2 bases, with 17 bases between them. CDR3 nucleotides: TGTGCCAGTAGTACCCCCGAAACTAGAGGGCAAGAGACCCAGTACTTC. Translating gives CASSTPETRGQETQYF.

Only a few counts were recorded for this clone. The rearrangement joins TRBV6-1 to TRBJ1-1, with D tentatively TRBD1 (6 bases). Germline lookup yields CDR1 MNHNS and CDR2 SASEGT. CDR3 size: 14 residues. The germline V and J ends were trimmed by 4 bases and 4 bases, with 13 bases remaining between them. The CDR3 reads CASSATGNPTEAFF. As DNA, the CDR3 is TGTGCCAGCAGTGCCACAGGGAACCCCACTGAAGCTTTCTTT.

This chain links TRBV29-1 with TRBJ1-1; the D is unclear. The CDR3 has 11 amino acids. Per germline, CDR1 SQVTM and CDR2 ANQGSEA. Deletions cut 4 bases from V and 4 bases from J, with 7 bases between. Here the CDR3 DNA reads TGCAGCGTTGCGGGGAGCACTGAAGCTTTCTTT. This translates into CSVAGSTEAFF.

This clone was found a few times. The rearrangement uses TRBV30 and TRBJ1-1; D is unclear. The CDR3 length is 12 residues. V was cut by 4 bases and J by 4 bases, with 10 bases left in between. Germline values: CDR1 GTSNPN, CDR2 SVGIG (reference sequence). CDR3 amino acids: CAWKLVSTEAFF. CDR3 coding DNA: TGTGCCTGGAAACTAGTGAGCACTGAAGCTTTCTTT.

CDR3 sequence reads: CASSHRDQNQPQHF. The DNA of the CDR3 is TGTGCCAGCAGTCACAGGGACCAGAATCAGCCCCAGCATTTT. The J gene is TRBJ1-5, the V gene TRBV27; D perhaps matches TRBD1 (6 bases). Trimming removed 5 bases from V and 4 bases from J, with 12 bases in between. The germline V gene encodes CDR1 MNHEY and CDR2 SMNVEV (reference sequence). There are 14 residues in the CDR3.